The T cell receptor (beta chain) described here comes from a study of blood T cells in healthy people across ages. Study findings and constraints: Long-lived donors carried more naive CD4+ cells and greater diversity than aged donors. A strong correlation was seen between TCR beta diversity and naive T cell percentage.

The second PCR ran roughly 6 to 11 cycles with a sample-barcoded 5' primer and J-beta primers. TCRdb re-derived calls from the 5' RACE reads in MiXCR, one entry per CDR3 protein. Of 1.8 million or so distinct CDR3 sequences listed, 39% are singletons. CDR3 size: 15 residues. In germline, CDR1 is LGHNA, CDR2 YSLEER. J lost 3 bases, V lost 4 bases, and 7 bases had no gene match. The sample providers were healthy Caucasian people from Russia, aged roughly 6 to 95. A few counts support this clonotype. As yet, its antigen is unknown. The specimen was blood. The TCR sequence derives from a human donor in good health. This chain joins TRBV4-3 and TRBJ1-1; TRBD1 matches 8 bases. The CDR3 sequence: CASSLFQQGDTEAFF. The CDR3 bases are TGCGCCAGCAGCCTATTCCAACAGGGGGACACTGAAGCTTTCTTT.